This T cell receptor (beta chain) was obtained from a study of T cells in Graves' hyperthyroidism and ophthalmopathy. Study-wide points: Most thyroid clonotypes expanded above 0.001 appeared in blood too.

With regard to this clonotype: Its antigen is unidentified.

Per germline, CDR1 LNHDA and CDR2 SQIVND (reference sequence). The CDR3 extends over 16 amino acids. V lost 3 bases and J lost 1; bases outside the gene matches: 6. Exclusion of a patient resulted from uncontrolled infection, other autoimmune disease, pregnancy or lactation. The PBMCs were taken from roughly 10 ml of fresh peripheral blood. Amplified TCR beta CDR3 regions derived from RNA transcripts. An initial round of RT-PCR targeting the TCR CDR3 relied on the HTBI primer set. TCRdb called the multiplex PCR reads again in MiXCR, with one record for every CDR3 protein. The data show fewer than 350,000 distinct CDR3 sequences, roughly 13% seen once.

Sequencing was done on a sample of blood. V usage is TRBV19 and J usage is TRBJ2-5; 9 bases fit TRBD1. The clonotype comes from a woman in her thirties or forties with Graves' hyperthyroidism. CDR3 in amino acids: CASSMLRTGVQETQYF. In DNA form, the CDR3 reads TGTGCCAGTAGTATGCTTAGGACAGGGGTCCAAGAGACCCAGTACTTC.